This T cell receptor beta chain was sequenced for a study of human T cells and chemical hapten exposure. The overall study: Across its approximately 23 weeks, the study gave patients weekly diphenylcyclopropenone doses to the scalp. Study results and caveats: Expanded TCR sets contained significantly more large CDR3 similarity clusters than controls.

Study processing details: Samples contained a median of about 100,000 TCRs, with a range of roughly 20,000 to 700,000. In TCRdb, the RACE reads were re-called with MiXCR into one record per CDR3 protein. Here the V and J calls rest on TCRdb's processing, not on the authors' analysis. The sample has fewer than 140,000 distinct CDR3 sequences, roughly an eighth seen once. This clonotype has more than one count but fewer than ten. The antigen remains unidentified. CDR3 length: 11 amino acids. Germline V gene lookup returns CDR1 SEHNR and CDR2 FQNEAQ (reference sequence). V lost 1 base and J lost 8, with 3 bases in between. Time point described: pre-sensitization, week 0. Treatment defined: therapeutic diphenylcyclopropenone sensitization with weekly scalp DPC. People who gave samples had alopecia, were 18 to 70 years old, and were suitable for DPC.

This sequence joins TRBV7-9 and TRBJ2-1; D not certain. This TCR was sampled from a woman between 50 and 59 years old with alopecia areata. Some clones in this sample may be carry-over from other donors' samples. The specimen was whole blood, collected in connection with sensitization to the hapten diphenylcyclopropenone (DPC). The CDR3 region is CASSLVHEQFF. The CDR3 DNA reads as TGTGCCAGCAGCTTAGTCCATGAGCAGTTCTTC.